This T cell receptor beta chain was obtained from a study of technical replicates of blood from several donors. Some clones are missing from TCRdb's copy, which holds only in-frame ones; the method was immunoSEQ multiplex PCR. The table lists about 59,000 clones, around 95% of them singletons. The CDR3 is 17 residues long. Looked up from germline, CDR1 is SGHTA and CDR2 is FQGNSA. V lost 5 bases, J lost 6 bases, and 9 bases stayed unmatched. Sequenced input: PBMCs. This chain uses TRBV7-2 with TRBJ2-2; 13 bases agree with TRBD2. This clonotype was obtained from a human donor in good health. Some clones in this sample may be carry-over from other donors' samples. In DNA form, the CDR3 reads TGTGCCAGCAGCGCGATTAGGACTAGCGGGAGTCCCGGGGAGCTGTTTTTT. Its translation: CASSAIRTSGSPGELFF.